Listed below are T cell receptor beta chains from one sample, sequenced in a study of T cells of healthy individuals. TCRdb re-called the 5' RACE reads with MiXCR, one entry per CDR3 protein. The table has fewer than 70,000 distinct CDR3 sequences, roughly 15% seen once; the top ten hold approximately 16%. These TCRs come from a human donor in good health. CDR3s include the opening cysteine and the closing phenylalanine or tryptophan. D genes are given only for firm matches. Clone size appears in some rows only: once, few, many, or a class for an expanded clone.

TRBV12-3/TRBV12-4	few	14	-	TRBJ2-7	TGTGCCAGCAGTCGCACAGGGGGGGCCTACGAGCAGTACTTC	CASSRTGGAYEQYF
TRBV10-3	many	15	-	TRBJ2-6	TGTGCCATCAGTCCCGACGCCTCTGGGGCCAACGTCCTGACTTTC	CAISPDASGANVLTF
TRBV12-5	-	20	-	TRBJ1-5	TGTGCTAGTGGTTCAGATTTCGGGGGGGCGGGAAGTGAGAGCAATCAGCCCCAGCATTTT	CASGSDFGGAGSESNQPQHF
TRBV9	once	15	-	TRBJ2-3	TGTGCCAGCAGCGAAGGGGGACTGCGTTCGGATACGCAGTATTTT	CASSEGGLRSDTQYF
TRBV4-1	-	17	TRBD2	TRBJ2-5	TGCGCCAGCAGCCAAGAGAGACTTGGCGGGAGAGAGGAGACCCAGTACTTC	CASSQERLGGREETQYF
TRBV11-2	few	12	-	TRBJ2-7	TGTGCCAGCAGCTCTTTAGGGTACGAGCAGTACTTC	CASSSLGYEQYF
TRBV24-1	few	16	TRBD1	TRBJ2-3	TGTGCCATCGGACAGGAGCTCGGGTTGGGCACAGATACGCAGTATTTT	CAIGQELGLGTDTQYF
TRBV5-1	many	18	-	TRBJ2-3	TGCGCCAGCAGCTTGGTTTGGACGACCGATACTAGCACAGATACGCAGTATTTT	CASSLVWTTDTSTDTQYF
TRBV18	many	16	-	TRBJ2-7	TGTGCCAGCTCACCACCAAGCTCCAGAGGTCCCTACGAGCAGTACTTC	CASSPPSSRGPYEQYF
TRBV3-1	many	13	TRBD2	TRBJ2-7	TGTGCCAGCAGGGCAAGCGGGGTCGGCGAGCAGTACTTC	CASRASGVGEQYF
TRBV6-1	few	11	-	TRBJ2-1	TGTGCCGGGGCAAGCTACAATGAGCAGTTCTTC	CAGASYNEQFF
TRBV20-1	many	13	-	TRBJ2-7	TGCAGTGCAGCCAGGGATACCACCTACGAGCAGTACTTC	CSAARDTTYEQYF
TRBV11-1	many	15	TRBD1	TRBJ1-6	TGTGCCAGCAGCCTCCCCGGGACAGACAATTCACCCCTCCACTTT	CASSLPGTDNSPLHF
TRBV4-3	many	14	TRBD2	TRBJ2-7	TGCGCCAGCAGCCAATTAGCGGGAGCCGGCGAGCAGTACTTC	CASSQLAGAGEQYF
TRBV5-1	many	15	TRBD1	TRBJ2-7	TGCGCCAGCAGCTTGGCGGACAGGGTAGCGCTGAAGCAGTACTTC	CASSLADRVALKQYF
TRBV7-9	many	15	-	TRBJ1-2	TGTGCCAGCAGCTTAGTCGGTTTCGGGGAACGCGGCTACACCTTC	CASSLVGFGERGYTF
TRBV4-3	-	11	-	TRBJ2-2	TGCGCCAGCAGCCGGGGTAGGGAGCTGTTTTTT	CASSRGRELFF
TRBV27	few	14	-	TRBJ1-2	TGTGCCAGCAGTTTAGATGGGGGTAACTATGGCTACACCTTC	CASSLDGGNYGYTF
TRBV14	few	15	TRBD1	TRBJ1-4	TGTGCCAGCAGCCCGGTGACAGGGCCTAATGAAAAACTGTTTTTT	CASSPVTGPNEKLFF
TRBV25-1	many	13	-	TRBJ1-2	TGTGCCAGCAGTGAAACAGGGTACTATGGCTACACCTTC	CASSETGYYGYTF
TRBV4-3	-	13	-	TRBJ2-7	TGCGCCAGCAGCCAAGAACGAGCCTACGAGCAGTACTTC	CASSQERAYEQYF
TRBV7-9	-	16	TRBD2	TRBJ2-2	TGTGCCAGCAGCCTAGGGACTAGCGGTAACACCGGGGAGCTGTTTTTT	CASSLGTSGNTGELFF
TRBV7-2	many	13	-	TRBJ2-7	TGTGCCAGCAGCACATACGTGGGGAACGAGCAGTACTTC	CASSTYVGNEQYF
TRBV7-2	many	15	-	TRBJ1-4	TGTGCCAGCAGCTTTGGTAGGGGGGGAGACGAAAAACTGTTTTTT	CASSFGRGGDEKLFF
TRBV9	-	12	-	TRBJ1-1	TGTGCCAGCTCTAACAGTATCACTGAAGCTTTCTTT	CASSNSITEAFF
TRBV20-1	many	14	-	TRBJ2-5	TGCAGTGCTAGCCTCCGACTGTTCCAAGAGACCCAGTACTTC	CSASLRLFQETQYF
TRBV6-2/TRBV6-3	few	15	-	TRBJ1-1	TGTGCCAGCAGCGACGGGAGGAGGCAGGACACTGAAGCTTTCTTT	CASSDGRRQDTEAFF
TRBV7-2	many	14	TRBD1	TRBJ2-3	TGTGCCAGCAGCTTCCGACAGGGGGCGGATACGCAGTATTTT	CASSFRQGADTQYF
TRBV7-9	-	19	TRBD1	TRBJ2-7	TGTGCCAGCAGCGTAACAACGACCCACAGGGGTTCTCCCAGTTACGAGCAGTACTTC	CASSVTTTHRGSPSYEQYF
TRBV6-1	-	14	-	TRBJ1-1	TGTGCCAGCAGTGAAACCAGGGTGAGGGGTGAAGCTTTCTTT	CASSETRVRGEAFF
TRBV11-2	many	17	TRBD1	TRBJ2-7	TGTGCCAGCAGCCCTATTAACCGGGACAGGGGGCCCTACGAGCAGTACTTC	CASSPINRDRGPYEQYF
TRBV11-2	many	18	TRBD2	TRBJ2-1	TGTGCCAGCAGCTTAGGCCGGTGGGCGGGAGGGCCATTAGATGAGCAGTTCTTC	CASSLGRWAGGPLDEQFF
TRBV7-9	many	16	TRBD1	TRBJ2-7	TGTGCCAGCAGCCACAGCCTGGGACAGGCAGCCTACGAGCAGTACTTC	CASSHSLGQAAYEQYF
TRBV5-1	-	15	-	TRBJ1-4	TGCGCCAGCAGCGGTAACAGCGGCCAGATGGAAAAACTGTTTTTT	CASSGNSGQMEKLFF
TRBV29-1	many	13	TRBD2	TRBJ2-5	TGCAGCGCGGCGGGAGGGCTCCAAGAGACCCAGTACTTC	CSAAGGLQETQYF
TRBV6-4	many	18	TRBD1	TRBJ1-2	TGTGCCAGCAGTGATTACGGGACAGGGGGCGCGGAAAGCTATGGCTACACCTTC	CASSDYGTGGAESYGYTF
TRBV7-8	few	16	TRBD2	TRBJ2-5	TGTGCCAGCAGCCCCGGCGGGGCTAGCGGGCAAGAGACCCAGTACTTC	CASSPGGASGQETQYF
TRBV20-1	many	13	-	TRBJ2-5	TGCAGTGCTAGAGTGGAGGGGGAACGCGCCCAGTACTTC	CSARVEGERAQYF
TRBV29-1	-	14	TRBD2	TRBJ2-5	TGCAGCGTTCTTCAGCGGGGGGGCTATGAGACCCAGTACTTC	CSVLQRGGYETQYF
TRBV20-1	few	17	TRBD2	TRBJ2-5	TGCAGTGCTAGCCTAGCGGGGGGCCGGCAATTAGGAGAGACCCAGTACTTC	CSASLAGGRQLGETQYF
TRBV7-8	few	14	-	TRBJ2-7	TGTGCCAGCAGCTTAGTTCGCATCCCCTACGAGCAGTACTTC	CASSLVRIPYEQYF
TRBV9	-	15	TRBD1	TRBJ2-1	TGTGCCAGCAGCTCCGGACAGGGGGCGAATAATGAGCAGTTCTTC	CASSSGQGANNEQFF
TRBV7-2	few	16	-	TRBJ2-1	TGTGCCAGCAGCGGACGAACAGGGATATCCTACAATGAGCAGTTCTTC	CASSGRTGISYNEQFF
TRBV6-1	-	14	-	TRBJ2-2	TGTGCCAGCATGCAGGGTCTTGCGGTCGGGGAGCTGTTTTTT	CASMQGLAVGELFF
TRBV13	few	14	-	TRBJ2-1	TGTGCCAGCAGCTCAATCGCCTCCTACAATGAGCAGTTCTTC	CASSSIASYNEQFF
TRBV6-2/TRBV6-3	-	16	-	TRBJ1-1	TGTGCCAGCAGTTACCGATCCTTGGCAGGGAACACTGAAGCTTTCTTT	CASSYRSLAGNTEAFF